Listed below are T cell receptor beta chains from one sample, sequenced in a study of blood T cells in healthy people across ages. TCRdb redid the calling of the 5' RACE reads with MiXCR, one entry per CDR3 protein. The sample yields hundreds of thousands of distinct CDR3 sequences, around 21% seen once. The sequenced sample consisted of blood. The receptors derive from a man between 65 and 85 years old in good health. CDR3s include the opening cysteine and the closing phenylalanine or tryptophan. The order of the fields is clone size, D gene, J gene, V gene, CDR3 protein, CDR3 DNA. D genes are given only for firm matches. The size entry is marked missing in some rows and otherwise reads once, few, many or a size class.

clone_size: few; d_call: TRBD1; j_call: TRBJ1-4; v_call: TRBV20-1; cdr3_aa: CSATRDSDEKLFF; cdr3_nt: TGCAGTGCTACCAGGGACAGTGATGAAAAACTGTTTTTT
clone_size: -; d_call: -; j_call: TRBJ2-1; v_call: TRBV10-3; cdr3_aa: CATKERSSYNEQFF; cdr3_nt: TGTGCCACTAAAGAGCGGAGCTCCTACAATGAGCAGTTCTTC
clone_size: few; d_call: -; j_call: TRBJ1-2; v_call: TRBV6-5; cdr3_aa: CASSYSADYGYTF; cdr3_nt: TGTGCCAGCAGTTACTCGGCGGACTATGGCTACACCTTC
clone_size: few; d_call: -; j_call: TRBJ2-1; v_call: TRBV20-1; cdr3_aa: CSARAPLVDEQFF; cdr3_nt: TGCAGTGCCAGAGCTCCCCTTGTAGATGAGCAGTTCTTC
clone_size: -; d_call: -; j_call: TRBJ2-5; v_call: TRBV5-4; cdr3_aa: CASSSGGQQETQYF; cdr3_nt: TGTGCCAGCAGCTCCGGTGGGCAGCAAGAGACCCAGTACTTC
clone_size: -; d_call: -; j_call: TRBJ2-2; v_call: TRBV5-1; cdr3_aa: CASSFEGTGELFF; cdr3_nt: TGCGCCAGCAGCTTCGAGGGCACCGGGGAGCTGTTTTTT
clone_size: few; d_call: TRBD1; j_call: TRBJ2-1; v_call: TRBV12-3/TRBV12-4; cdr3_aa: CASSSRDRGLNEQFF; cdr3_nt: TGTGCCAGCAGTAGTAGGGACAGGGGGCTCAATGAGCAGTTCTTC
clone_size: -; d_call: -; j_call: TRBJ1-1; v_call: TRBV5-1; cdr3_aa: CASSLEANTEAFF; cdr3_nt: TGCGCCAGCAGCTTGGAGGCGAACACTGAAGCTTTCTTT
clone_size: -; d_call: -; j_call: TRBJ2-1; v_call: TRBV12-3/TRBV12-4; cdr3_aa: CASSLSPASINEQFF; cdr3_nt: TGTGCCAGCAGTTTATCCCCGGCTAGCATAAATGAGCAGTTCTTC
clone_size: -; d_call: TRBD1; j_call: TRBJ2-7; v_call: TRBV27; cdr3_aa: CASSEPGTAYEQYF; cdr3_nt: TGTGCCAGCAGCGAACCTGGGACAGCCTACGAGCAGTACTTC
clone_size: -; d_call: TRBD1; j_call: TRBJ2-5; v_call: TRBV2; cdr3_aa: CASLDRGSQETQYF; cdr3_nt: TGTGCCAGCCTGGACAGGGGGAGTCAAGAGACCCAGTACTTC
clone_size: few; d_call: -; j_call: TRBJ1-1; v_call: TRBV6-5; cdr3_aa: CASSYGVTEMNTEAFF; cdr3_nt: TGTGCCAGCAGTTACGGAGTGACAGAGATGAACACTGAAGCTTTCTTT
clone_size: -; d_call: -; j_call: TRBJ2-7; v_call: TRBV9; cdr3_aa: CASSLSGGPTYEQYF; cdr3_nt: TGTGCCAGCTCGCTGTCTGGCGGGCCTACCTACGAGCAGTACTTC
clone_size: -; d_call: TRBD2; j_call: TRBJ2-3; v_call: TRBV7-2; cdr3_aa: CASSLEGLAGEVDTQYF; cdr3_nt: TGTGCCAGCAGCTTAGAGGGACTAGCGGGAGAGGTGGATACGCAGTATTTT
clone_size: -; d_call: TRBD2; j_call: TRBJ2-1; v_call: TRBV29-1; cdr3_aa: CSVEVRTSGRPEQFF; cdr3_nt: TGCAGCGTTGAAGTAAGAACTAGCGGGAGGCCTGAGCAGTTCTTC
clone_size: -; d_call: TRBD2; j_call: TRBJ2-1; v_call: TRBV9; cdr3_aa: CASSVARSGSYNEQFF; cdr3_nt: TGTGCCAGCAGCGTAGCACGCAGCGGGAGCTACAATGAGCAGTTCTTC
clone_size: few; d_call: -; j_call: TRBJ2-5; v_call: TRBV20-1; cdr3_aa: CSARDFRRQETQYF; cdr3_nt: TGCAGTGCTAGAGATTTTCGGAGACAAGAGACCCAGTACTTC
clone_size: -; d_call: -; j_call: TRBJ2-5; v_call: TRBV29-1; cdr3_aa: CSGGGPGARETQYF; cdr3_nt: TGCAGCGGGGGTGGTCCGGGAGCACGAGAGACCCAGTACTTC
clone_size: few; d_call: TRBD1; j_call: TRBJ2-4; v_call: TRBV6-2/TRBV6-3; cdr3_aa: CASSWFQGANIQYF; cdr3_nt: TGTGCCAGCAGTTGGTTTCAGGGGGCAAACATTCAGTACTTC
clone_size: few; d_call: -; j_call: TRBJ1-2; v_call: TRBV5-1; cdr3_aa: CASSHGGQGRAYGYTF; cdr3_nt: TGCGCCAGCAGCCATGGAGGGCAAGGGAGGGCCTATGGCTACACCTTC
clone_size: few; d_call: -; j_call: TRBJ2-7; v_call: TRBV21-1; cdr3_aa: CASKGTAPYEQYF; cdr3_nt: TGTGCCAGCAAAGGGACCGCTCCCTACGAGCAGTACTTC
clone_size: -; d_call: -; j_call: TRBJ2-5; v_call: TRBV11-3; cdr3_aa: CASSLGVSPLQETQYF; cdr3_nt: TGTGCCAGCAGCCTAGGCGTGTCACCCCTGCAAGAGACCCAGTACTTC
clone_size: few; d_call: TRBD1; j_call: TRBJ2-7; v_call: TRBV6-5; cdr3_aa: CASSTRDRGSYEQYF; cdr3_nt: TGTGCCAGCAGTACCCGGGACAGGGGGTCCTACGAGCAGTACTTC
clone_size: few; d_call: TRBD2; j_call: TRBJ2-7; v_call: TRBV28; cdr3_aa: CASSPASAGGRYEQYF; cdr3_nt: TGTGCCAGCAGTCCCGCCTCGGCGGGAGGACGCTACGAGCAGTACTTC
clone_size: few; d_call: -; j_call: TRBJ2-3; v_call: TRBV7-8; cdr3_aa: CASSPGQSSTDTQYF; cdr3_nt: TGTGCCAGCAGCCCGGGACAATCCAGCACAGATACGCAGTATTTT
clone_size: many; d_call: -; j_call: TRBJ2-3; v_call: TRBV6-1; cdr3_aa: CASTEAGDADTQYF; cdr3_nt: TGTGCCAGCACCGAAGCCGGCGATGCAGATACGCAGTATTTT
clone_size: once; d_call: -; j_call: TRBJ2-1; v_call: TRBV20-1; cdr3_aa: CSAREGFNEPFF; cdr3_nt: TGCAGTGCTAGGGAAGGATTCAATGAGCCGTTCTTC
clone_size: -; d_call: -; j_call: TRBJ2-5; v_call: TRBV20-1; cdr3_aa: CSARDSPGSPGETQYF; cdr3_nt: TGCAGTGCTAGAGACAGCCCAGGATCCCCCGGAGAGACCCAGTACTTC
clone_size: few; d_call: -; j_call: TRBJ2-5; v_call: TRBV4-3; cdr3_aa: CASSQDHGGWETQYF; cdr3_nt: TGCGCCAGCAGCCAAGACCATGGGGGTTGGGAGACCCAGTACTTC
clone_size: -; d_call: TRBD2; j_call: TRBJ2-1; v_call: TRBV12-3/TRBV12-4; cdr3_aa: CASSLQVRRTAGDEQFF; cdr3_nt: TGTGCCAGCAGTTTACAGGTCCGACGGACAGCGGGGGATGAGCAGTTCTTC
clone_size: -; d_call: TRBD1; j_call: TRBJ1-1; v_call: TRBV7-2; cdr3_aa: CASSFSGQGGGTEAFF; cdr3_nt: TGTGCCAGCAGCTTCTCGGGACAGGGCGGTGGCACTGAAGCTTTCTTT
clone_size: -; d_call: -; j_call: TRBJ2-2; v_call: TRBV21-1; cdr3_aa: CASSTGHLNTGELFF; cdr3_nt: TGTGCCAGCAGCACGGGACACCTGAACACCGGGGAGCTGTTTTTT
clone_size: -; d_call: TRBD1; j_call: TRBJ1-2; v_call: TRBV12-3/TRBV12-4; cdr3_aa: CASSRDSPNYGYTF; cdr3_nt: TGTGCCAGCAGTCGGGACAGCCCTAACTATGGCTACACCTTC
clone_size: -; d_call: TRBD2; j_call: TRBJ2-3; v_call: TRBV7-2; cdr3_aa: CASSFGTSGRVSTDTQYF; cdr3_nt: TGTGCCAGCAGCTTTGGGACTAGCGGGAGAGTTAGCACAGATACGCAGTATTTT
clone_size: few; d_call: TRBD2; j_call: TRBJ2-7; v_call: TRBV7-9; cdr3_aa: CASSSGGRVVDGQYF; cdr3_nt: TGTGCCAGCAGCTCTGGGGGGAGGGTTGTCGACGGGCAGTACTTC
clone_size: -; d_call: -; j_call: TRBJ1-1; v_call: TRBV7-2; cdr3_aa: CASSFAGGGAVTEAFF; cdr3_nt: TGTGCCAGCAGCTTTGCGGGGGGTGGAGCTGTCACTGAAGCTTTCTTT
clone_size: -; d_call: -; j_call: TRBJ2-7; v_call: TRBV29-1; cdr3_aa: CSVEIGEAPYEQYF; cdr3_nt: TGCAGCGTTGAAATCGGGGAAGCCCCTTACGAGCAGTACTTC
clone_size: once; d_call: -; j_call: TRBJ2-1; v_call: TRBV29-1; cdr3_aa: CSVEDGQGRSEQFF; cdr3_nt: TGCAGCGTTGAAGATGGGCAGGGGAGGTCTGAGCAGTTCTTC
clone_size: -; d_call: -; j_call: TRBJ2-1; v_call: TRBV27; cdr3_aa: CASSTFNNEQFF; cdr3_nt: TGTGCCAGCAGTACCTTTAACAATGAGCAGTTCTTC
clone_size: few; d_call: -; j_call: TRBJ1-6; v_call: TRBV3-1; cdr3_aa: CASSQTDSGTSPLHF; cdr3_nt: TGTGCCAGCAGCCAAACGGACAGTGGAACTTCACCCCTCCACTTT
clone_size: -; d_call: -; j_call: TRBJ2-3; v_call: TRBV24-1; cdr3_aa: CATSDPSESGDTQYF; cdr3_nt: TGTGCCACCAGTGATCCCAGTGAATCAGGAGATACGCAGTATTTT
clone_size: -; d_call: -; j_call: TRBJ2-1; v_call: TRBV9; cdr3_aa: CASSVGEVARNEQFF; cdr3_nt: TGTGCCAGCAGCGTAGGAGAGGTCGCGAGGAATGAGCAGTTCTTC
clone_size: few; d_call: TRBD2; j_call: TRBJ2-7; v_call: TRBV4-3; cdr3_aa: CASSHGASGPYEQYF; cdr3_nt: TGCGCCAGCAGCCATGGGGCTAGCGGTCCCTACGAGCAGTACTTC
clone_size: few; d_call: -; j_call: TRBJ1-5; v_call: TRBV20-1; cdr3_aa: CSAEQGGGNQPQHF; cdr3_nt: TGCAGTGCCGAACAGGGTGGAGGCAATCAGCCCCAGCATTTT
clone_size: few; d_call: TRBD2; j_call: TRBJ2-5; v_call: TRBV10-3; cdr3_aa: CAISSGPTETQYF; cdr3_nt: TGTGCCATCTCTAGCGGGCCGACAGAGACCCAGTACTTC
clone_size: many; d_call: -; j_call: TRBJ1-2; v_call: TRBV7-9; cdr3_aa: CASSLKGVYGYTF; cdr3_nt: TGTGCCAGCAGCTTAAAGGGGGTCTATGGCTACACCTTC
clone_size: few; d_call: -; j_call: TRBJ2-7; v_call: TRBV2; cdr3_aa: CASSDGGPYEQYF; cdr3_nt: TGTGCCAGCAGTGACGGCGGACCCTACGAGCAGTACTTC
clone_size: few; d_call: -; j_call: TRBJ2-5; v_call: TRBV7-2; cdr3_aa: CASSEQGGWETQYF; cdr3_nt: TGTGCCAGCAGCGAGCAGGGGGGGTGGGAGACCCAGTACTTC
clone_size: -; d_call: -; j_call: TRBJ1-2; v_call: TRBV9; cdr3_aa: CASRGANYGYTF; cdr3_nt: TGTGCCAGCAGGGGGGCTAACTATGGCTACACCTTC
clone_size: few; d_call: TRBD1; j_call: TRBJ1-5; v_call: TRBV12-3/TRBV12-4; cdr3_aa: CASRTGTGGNQPQHF; cdr3_nt: TGTGCCAGCAGAACCGGGACAGGGGGCAATCAGCCCCAGCATTTT
clone_size: few; d_call: -; j_call: TRBJ2-1; v_call: TRBV4-3; cdr3_aa: CASSQDVGSSYNEQFF; cdr3_nt: TGCGCCAGCAGCCAAGATGTAGGGAGCTCCTACAATGAGCAGTTCTTC